The 29 T cell receptor beta chains below all came from one sample that was sequenced in a study of metastatic and nonmetastatic thyroid tumors. TCRdb reprocessed the PCR reads using MiXCR. The data contain 30,000 to 45,000 clones, 20% of them singletons. Patients were all untreated before their thyroid surgery. Material: blood. The receptor set was obtained from a female donor with papillary thyroid cancer or a benign thyroid nodule (not recorded which). Some clones in this sample may be carry-over from other donors' samples.

At least ten counts were recorded for this clone. This rearrangement joins TRBV28 to TRBJ1-4, with a weak D call TRBD1 (6 bases). Trimming left V 3 bases short and J 7 bases short, with 12 bases between. The germline V gene has CDR1 MDHEN and CDR2 SYDVKM. This CDR3 has 14 residues. The CDR3 coding sequence is TGTGCCAGCAGTTTTAGCAGGGGAGGTGAAAAACTGTTTTTT. Its protein product is CASSFSRGGEKLFF.

The rearrangement uses TRBV20-1 and TRBJ1-2, with 9 bases aligning to TRBD1. Germline V gene sequence: CDR1 DFQATT, CDR2 SNEGSKA (reference sequence). There are 13 residues in the CDR3. V gave up 1 base and J gave up 8 bases; unmatched junction bases: 5. The CDR3 DNA sequence: TGCAGTGCTAGAGGGGAGACAGGGGGAGGCTACACCTTC. Protein: CSARGETGGGYTF.

There are many counts of this clone. This chain connects TRBV7-8 to TRBJ2-1, with 12 bases that match TRBD2. There are 16 residues in the CDR3. CDR1 is SGHVS, CDR2 FQNEAQ, per germline. Germline trimming cut 2 bases from V and 5 bases from J; bases unmatched to any gene: 4. The CDR3 bases are TGTGCCAGCAGCTTAAAGACTAGCGGGGGCGACAATGAGCAGTTCTTC. Translation gives CASSLKTSGGDNEQFF.

This clone was detected many times. This sequence joins TRBV29-1 and TRBJ2-3; perhaps TRBD1 as D (5 bases). CDR1 SQVTM and CDR2 ANQGSEA come from the germline V gene. V was cut by 7 bases and J by 4 bases, with 9 bases left in between. The CDR3 is 11 amino acids. The CDR3 loop is CSGKGADTQYF. DNA of the CDR3: TGCAGCGGTAAAGGGGCAGATACGCAGTATTTT.

The sample holds many counts of this clone. The chain combines TRBV12-3 or TRBV12-4 with TRBJ2-2, with TRBD2 matching 7 bases. The length of the CDR3 is 14 residues. V gave up 7 bases and J gave up 7 bases; unmatched junction bases: 9. The CDR3 here is CASTIRGRDGELFF. The CDR3 bases are TGTGCCAGCACCATTAGAGGGAGGGACGGGGAGCTGTTTTTT.

This clone has at least ten counts. A much larger clone lies a single base off, so this may be a read error. Other DNA sequences from this sample encode an identical CDR3 as well. The gene calls are TRBV27 and TRBJ1-1; D unclear. Germline V lookup: CDR1 MNHEY, CDR2 SMNVEV (reference sequence). This CDR3 is built from 13 residues. The CDR3 sequence is CASSHTWDTEAFF. In nucleotides, the CDR3 is TGCGCCAGCAGCCATACCTGGGACACTGAAGCTTTCTTT.

This clone was counted at least ten times. This rearrangement joins TRBV25-1 to TRBJ1-1; 10 nucleotides line up with TRBD1. Germline V gene lookup returns CDR1 MGHDK and CDR2 SYGVNS. The junction had 3 bases not matched to a gene; V was cut back by 6 bases and J by 2 bases. The length of the CDR3 is 14 residues. DNA for the CDR3: TGTGCCAGCAGGACAGGGGGCGGTAACACTGAAGCTTTCTTT. Its translation: CASRTGGGNTEAFF.

This clone was seen repeatedly, ten times or more. The V gene is TRBV4-1, the J gene TRBJ2-4; D is perhaps TRBD2 (5 bases). Trimming stripped 2 bases from V and 8 bases from J, with 10 bases between. CDR1 and CDR2 from the germline V gene are MGHRA and YSYEKL. The CDR3 spans 13 residues. The CDR3 loop is CASSQKDGDIQYF. The CDR3 DNA reads TGCGCCAGCAGCCAAAAGGACGGGGACATTCAGTACTTC.

This clone was seen more than once but under ten times. The chain couples TRBV6-1 to TRBJ2-7; 7 nucleotides agree with TRBD1. V gave up 7 bases and J gave up 5 bases; unmatched junction bases: 14. Looked up from germline, CDR1 is MNHNS and CDR2 is SASEGT. The CDR3 loop spans 15 amino acids. The CDR3 DNA reads as TGTGCCAGCACTCCCGGCGACAGGGTGGTCCACGAGCAGTACTTC. Encoded protein: CASTPGDRVVHEQYF.

This clone was recorded many times. The gene calls are TRBV5-8 and TRBJ2-7; 8 bases fit TRBD2. This CDR3 region has 16 residues. Per the germline V gene, CDR1 is SGHTS and CDR2 is YDEGEE. V shed 0 bases and J 2 bases; nucleotides not matched to a gene: 7. CDR3 in DNA: TGTGCCAGCAGCTTGGGGCAGGCGGGGGGCGCCTACGAGCAGTACTTC. The encoded protein is CASSLGQAGGAYEQYF.

This clone occurred many times. For the CDR3, the DNA is TGTGCCAGCACCTCTGTCCGAGGCGGGAGGGCCGACGGGGAGCTGTTTTTT. This encodes CASTSVRGGRADGELFF. The chain recombines TRBV11-1 with TRBJ2-2, with 9 bases identical to TRBD2. Trimming removed 7 bases from V and 7 bases from J; junction bases left unmatched: 16. This CDR3 has 17 amino acids. The germline V gene encodes CDR1 SGHAT and CDR2 FQDESV (reference sequence).

V and J are TRBV18 and TRBJ1-2; the D gene is possibly TRBD1 (5 bases). The V end lost 4 bases, the J end lost 8 bases, and 14 bases lay between the germline ends. CDR1 and CDR2 from the germline V gene are KGHSH and LQKENI. The CDR3 sequence is 13 residues long. CDR3 residues: CASSHQRDRGYTF. Written as DNA, the CDR3 is TGTGCCAGCTCACACCAACGGGACCGGGGCTACACCTTC. The full variable domain, rest sourced from reference TRBV18 and TRBJ1-2, is NAGVMQNPRHLVRRRGQEARLRCSPMKGHSHVYWYRQLPEEGLKFMVYLQKENIIDESGMPKERFSAEFPKEGPSILRIQQVVRGDSAAYFCASSHQRDRGYTFGSGTRLTVV.

Many counts were recorded for this clone. The V call is TRBV27, the J call TRBJ1-1; D perhaps matches TRBD1 (5 bases). The length of the CDR3 is 14 residues. From germline, CDR1 is MNHEY and CDR2 SMNVEV (reference sequence). V was cut by 8 bases and J by 0 bases, with 13 bases left in between. This CDR3 reads CASSDRQMNTEAFF. The CDR3 DNA reads TGTGCCAGCTCTGACAGACAAATGAACACTGAAGCTTTCTTT.

By sample fraction, this clone is medium-sized. The chain combines TRBV6-1 with TRBJ1-5, with 10 bases aligning to TRBD1. The CDR3 extends over 16 amino acids. Per the germline V gene, CDR1 is MNHNS and CDR2 is SASEGT. The V and J ends lost 5 bases and 6 bases, in that order; junction bases with no gene match: 10. CDR3 bases: TGTGCCAGCAGTCACACCGGACAGGGGGGAGGTCAGCCCCAGCATTTT. Residues: CASSHTGQGGGQPQHF.

This clone appeared many times. This chain links TRBV20-1 with TRBJ1-2; TRBD1 matches 11 bases. The V and J ends lost 4 bases and 4 bases, in that order; junction bases with no gene match: 5. Germline loops: CDR1 DFQATT, CDR2 SNEGSKA (reference sequence). The CDR3 runs 14 residues. CDR3 loop: CSAIGDRGTYGYTF. For the CDR3, the DNA is TGCAGTGCTATCGGGGACAGGGGGACCTATGGCTACACCTTC.

A note on this clone: The junction does not match germline at one end; this may be a read error. The chain joins TRBV2 to TRBJ2-7; no definite D call. This CDR3 has 11 amino acids. Germline V gene sequence: CDR1 SNHLY, CDR2 FYNNEI. The CDR3 coding sequence is TGTGCCAGCAGTTTCGAGTCCGAGCATTACTTC. As protein: CASSFESEHYF.

This clone was observed at least ten times. The gene calls are TRBV5-1 and TRBJ1-1, with 7 nucleotides matching TRBD1. Germline assignment: CDR1 SGHRS and CDR2 YFSETQ. After removal of 0 bases from V and 1 base from J, the junction contained 3 bases not matched to a gene. This CDR3 is 15 amino acids long. For the CDR3, the DNA is TGCGCCAGCAGCTTGGAAGGGACAGAGAACACTGAAGCTTTCTTT. It codes for CASSLEGTENTEAFF.

This clone has ten or more counts. It may be a read error: a sequence one base away is much more abundant. The V and J genes are TRBV27 and TRBJ2-2; tentatively, D is TRBD2 (6 bases). The CDR3 has 14 residues. The V gene's germline CDR1 is MNHEY and CDR2 SMNVEV (reference sequence). Trimming shortened V by 6 bases and J by 6 bases, and 14 bases separated the two germline ends. CDR3 in amino acids: CASRPRGTPGELFF. CDR3 DNA: TGTGCCAGCAGACCTAGAGGGACTCCCGGGGAGCTGTTTTTT.

As for this clone: A single base separates this from a much larger clone, so it may be a read error. This chain links TRBV9 with TRBJ2-7; tentative D call: TRBD2 (6 bases). CDR3 size: 14 residues. Germline assignment: CDR1 SGDLS and CDR2 YYNGEE. The DNA of the CDR3 is TGTGCCAGCACCCCGGGGGTTGGGGCCTACGAGCATTACTTC. Protein product: CASTPGVGAYEHYF.

This clone was recorded only once. The chain uses TRBV30 and TRBJ1-2; perhaps TRBD1 as D (5 bases). From germline, CDR1 is GTSNPN and CDR2 SVGIG (reference sequence). CDR3 length equals 15 residues. V was trimmed by 6 bases and J by 8 bases, leaving 25 bases between them. The DNA for the CDR3 is TGTGCCTGTACCCCCTTTTCAGGCAGGGTATACGGCTACACCTTC. Its protein product is CACTPFSGRVYGYTF.

This clone was recorded many times. This chain connects TRBV9 to TRBJ2-2; 7 bases agree with TRBD2. After removal of 1 base from V and 1 base from J, the junction contained 1 base not matched to a gene. CDR1 and CDR2 (germline): SGDLS, YYNGEE. This CDR3 has 15 residues. The CDR3 region has the DNA TGTGCCAGCAGCGTACCTAGCGGGAACACCGGGGAGCTGTTTTTT. Translation gives CASSVPSGNTGELFF.

This clone was found a few times. The chain is built from TRBV19 and TRBJ2-6; possibly TRBD1 or TRBD2 for D (5 bases each). In germline, CDR1 is LNHDA, CDR2 SQIVND (reference sequence). The CDR3 extends over 18 amino acids. The germline V and J ends were trimmed by 5 bases and 0 bases, with 17 bases remaining between them. The CDR3 DNA is TGTGCCAGTAGTTTCGTCTGGGCAGGGAGCTCTGGGGCCAACGTCCTGACTTTC. It yields the protein CASSFVWAGSSGANVLTF. The whole variable domain, remainder taken from reference TRBV19 and TRBJ2-6, is DGGITQSPKYLFRKEGQNVTLSCEQNLNHDAMYWYRQDPGQGLRLIYYSQIVNDFQKGDIAEGYSVSREKKESFPLTVTSAQKNPTAFYLCASSFVWAGSSGANVLTFGAGSRLTVL.

The chain joins TRBV5-1 to TRBJ2-7; 8 bases line up with TRBD2. This CDR3 has 15 residues. The germline gives CDR1 SGHRS, CDR2 YFSETQ. V gave up 0 bases and J gave up 5 bases; unmatched junction bases: 7. The CDR3 sequence is CASSLDPAGANEQYF. The DNA of the CDR3 is TGCGCCAGCAGCTTGGATCCAGCGGGAGCGAACGAGCAGTACTTC.

This clone was recorded a few times. This chain connects TRBV6-1 to TRBJ2-3, with D uncertain. V lost 7 bases to trimming and J lost 0 bases, with 11 bases between them. Germline CDR1 MNHNS, CDR2 SASEGT. The CDR3 totals 14 residues. The CDR3 loop reads CASTVGSSTDTQYF. The DNA for the CDR3 is TGTGCCAGCACGGTCGGGTCTAGCACAGATACGCAGTATTTT.

The V gene is TRBV6-1, the J gene TRBJ2-5, with 8 bases identical to TRBD1. Looked up from germline, CDR1 is MNHNS and CDR2 is SASEGT. The CDR3 is 15 residues long. V shed 5 bases and J 5 bases; nucleotides not matched to a gene: 10. CDR3 sequence: CASSPTDRGFETQYF. The CDR3 DNA follows: TGTGCCAGCAGTCCAACAGACAGGGGTTTTGAGACCCAGTACTTC.

V gene TRBV4-3 combines with J gene TRBJ1-1, with D perhaps TRBD1 (5 bases). The germline V gene encodes CDR1 LGHNA and CDR2 YSLEER. V lost 3 bases and J 4 bases, leaving 9 bases between the germline ends. CDR3 length equals 13 residues. CDR3 coding DNA: TGCGCCAGCAGCCAGCAGGGTTTCACTGAAGCTTTCTTT. Translated: CASSQQGFTEAFF.

This clone was seen many times. This sequence joins TRBV2 and TRBJ2-4; perhaps D is TRBD1 or TRBD2 (5 bases each). Trimming stripped 6 bases from V and 0 bases from J, with 6 bases between. This CDR3 is built from 13 residues. The V gene's germline CDR1 is SNHLY and CDR2 FYNNEI. The DNA of the CDR3 is TGTGCCAGCAGCGGGACAGCCAAAAACATTCAGTACTTC. Translation: CASSGTAKNIQYF.

A word on this clone: This clone may be a read error of a much larger clone one base away. The chain recombines TRBV5-6 with TRBJ2-1; D possibly uses TRBD1 or TRBD2 (6 bases each). The length of the CDR3 is 17 residues. The V gene lost 4 bases and the J gene lost 0 bases, with 17 bases spanning the gap. The germline CDR1 and CDR2 sequences are SGHDT and YYEEEE. The CDR3 loop is CASSNEGGQSSYNEQFF. CDR3 coding DNA: TGTGCCAGCAGCAACGAAGGGGGGCAGAGCTCCTACAATGAGCAGTTCTTC.

This clone was detected many times. This specimen includes other DNA sequences encoding the same CDR3. This chain uses TRBV24-1 with TRBJ2-5; D is possibly TRBD1 (6 bases). This CDR3 comprises 13 residues. Trimming stripped 4 bases from V and 5 bases from J, with 10 bases between. Germline assignment: CDR1 KGHDR and CDR2 SFDVKD. The CDR3 nucleotides read TGTGCCACCAGTGACGGGACACAGGAGACCCAGTACTTC. Residues: CATSDGTQETQYF.